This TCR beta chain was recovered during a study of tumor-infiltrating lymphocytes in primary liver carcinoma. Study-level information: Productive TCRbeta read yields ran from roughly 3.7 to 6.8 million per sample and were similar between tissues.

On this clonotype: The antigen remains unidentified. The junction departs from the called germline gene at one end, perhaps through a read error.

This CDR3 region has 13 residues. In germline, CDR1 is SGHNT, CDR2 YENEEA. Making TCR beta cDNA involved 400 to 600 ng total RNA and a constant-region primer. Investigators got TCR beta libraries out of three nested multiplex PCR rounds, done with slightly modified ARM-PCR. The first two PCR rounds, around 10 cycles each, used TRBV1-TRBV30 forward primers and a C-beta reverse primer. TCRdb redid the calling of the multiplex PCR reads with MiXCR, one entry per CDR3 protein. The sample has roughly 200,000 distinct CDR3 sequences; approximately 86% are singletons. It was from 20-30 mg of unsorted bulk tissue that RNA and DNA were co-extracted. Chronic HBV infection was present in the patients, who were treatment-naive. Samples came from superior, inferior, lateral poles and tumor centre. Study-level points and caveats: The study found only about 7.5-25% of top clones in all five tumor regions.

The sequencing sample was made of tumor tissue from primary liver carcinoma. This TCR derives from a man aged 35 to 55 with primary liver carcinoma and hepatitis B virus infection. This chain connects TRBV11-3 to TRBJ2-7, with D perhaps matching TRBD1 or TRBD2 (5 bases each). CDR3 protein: CAISVGRSYVQYF. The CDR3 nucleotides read TGTGCCATCAGCGTGGGACGGTCCTACGTGCAGTACTTC.